These 11 T cell receptor beta chains were sequenced from one sample in a study of T cells in women clearing cervical HPV infection. The table came from immunoSEQ multiplex PCR; TCRdb's copy has only in-frame clones and leaves some out. The sample includes approximately 31,000 clones. Sequenced sample: blood buffy coat. The source of these receptors is a woman between 18 and 75 years old with a cervical HPV16 infection that either progressed to CIN3+ or cleared (not recorded which).

In the case of this clone: The read terminates 3 residues ahead of where the CDR3 ends, so the germline J gene completes it. The chain couples TRBV5-1 to TRBJ2-4; D perhaps matches TRBD1 (6 bases). V dropped 4 bases and J dropped 8 bases, with 16 bases sitting between them. The CDR3 sequence is 14 residues long. CDR1 SGHRS and CDR2 YFSETQ come from the germline V gene. The part of the CDR3 DNA that was read is TGCGCCAGCAGCGCGACCACAGGGTTGGACATT. This sequence encodes CASSATTGLDI. The CDR3, in full, reads CASSATTGLDIQYF.

According to its frequency, this clone is medium-sized. The sequenced fragment ends 3 residues before the CDR3 boundary, so the rest is inferred from the germline J gene. The gene calls are TRBV14 and TRBJ2-2, with D perhaps TRBD1 (6 bases). CDR1 is SGHDN and CDR2 is FVKESK in the germline V gene. This CDR3 region has 17 residues. The V and J ends lost 1 base and 2 bases respectively, with 14 bases between them. The sequenced CDR3 bases are TGTGCCAGCAGCCAAGCCAGAGACAGGTTTAACACCGGGGAG. This gives the protein CASSQARDRFNTGE. The entire CDR3 protein is CASSQARDRFNTGELFF.

CDR3: CSVQDRVNGYTF. CDR3 DNA, as far as it was read: TGCAGCGTTCAGGACAGGGTCAATGGC. The chain has TRBV29-1 and TRBJ1-2; 8 bases fit TRBD1. The read ends 3 residues before the CDR3 terminus; that terminus is restored from the germline J gene. J gave up 6 bases and V 5 bases, and 5 bases lay outside the gene matches. The CDR3 is 12 amino acids. In germline, CDR1 is SQVTM, CDR2 ANQGSEA.

For this clone: Sequencing ends 3 residues short of the CDR3 end; the germline J gene provides the rest. The V and J genes are TRBV19 and TRBJ1-4, with 7 positions matching TRBD1. CDR3 length equals 15 residues. Germline CDR1 is LNHDA and CDR2 is SQIVND (reference sequence). V lost 4 bases, J lost 4 bases, and 6 bases stayed unmatched. The CDR3 protein is CASSKGQINNEKLFF. CDR3 DNA (partial): TGTGCCAGTAGTAAGGGACAGATTAATAATGAAAAA.

As for this clone: The read falls 3 residues short of the CDR3 end, and the missing part is taken from the germline J gene. The gene calls are TRBV27 and TRBJ1-6, with D perhaps matching TRBD1 (6 bases). Trimming took 6 bases from V and 5 from J, leaving 11 bases between them. Germline CDR1 reads MNHEY; CDR2 reads SMNVEV (reference sequence). CDR3 length equals 14 residues. The sequenced CDR3 bases are TGTGCCAGCAGCCGATGGGACAATAATTCACCC. Translating it yields CASSRWDNNSP. The CDR3, in full, reads CASSRWDNNSPLHF.

As concerns this clone: The read terminates 3 residues before the CDR3 end, so the remaining end is supplied by the germline J gene. The chain carries TRBV2 and TRBJ2-3; no clear D. Germline lookup yields CDR1 SNHLY and CDR2 FYNNEI. V was clipped by 5 bases and J by 0 bases, with 9 bases between them. The CDR3 covers 14 residues. The CDR3 spells CASSSSLSTDTQYF. CDR3 DNA (partial): TGTGCCAGCAGTAGTAGTCTGAGCACAGATACG.

Comments on this clone: The read falls 3 residues short of the CDR3 end, and the missing part is taken from the germline J gene. The gene calls are TRBV6-2 or TRBV6-3 and TRBJ1-5, with D possibly TRBD1 on 6 matching bases. Trimming removed 6 bases at V and 2 bases at J, with 14 bases between. The CDR3 sequence is 15 residues long. Germline V gene data show CDR1 as MNHEY and CDR2 as SVGEGT. CDR3 DNA, as far as it was read: TGTGCCAGCAGCCCTAGGGGGATGGGCAATCAGCCC. Translation gives CASSPRGMGNQP. The entire CDR3 is CASSPRGMGNQPQHF.

On this clone itself: Read coverage stops 3 residues before the CDR3 terminus; the germline J gene supplies the remainder. The chain recombines TRBV19 with TRBJ1-6; 12 nucleotides line up with TRBD1. Germline lookup yields CDR1 LNHDA and CDR2 SQIVND (reference sequence). The CDR3 spans 18 residues. V shed 4 bases and J 7 bases; nucleotides not matched to a gene: 11. The CDR3: CASSRGQGAPPWNSPLHF. The covered CDR3 bases are TGTGCCAGTAGTAGGGGACAGGGGGCTCCCCCTTGGAATTCACCC.

CDR3 in amino acids: CSASTPGANVLFF. The CDR3 DNA, read in part, is TGCAGTGCTAGTACCCCTGGGGCCAACGTG. This rearrangement joins TRBV20-1 to TRBJ2-2, with D possibly matching TRBD1 (5 bases). The read terminates 3 residues before the CDR3 end, so the remaining end is supplied by the germline J gene. CDR3 size: 13 residues. Germline assignment: CDR1 DFQATT and CDR2 SNEGSKA (reference sequence).

Details on this clone: The sequence runs out 3 residues before the end of the CDR3; the remainder is reconstructed from the germline J gene. J is TRBJ2-5 and V is TRBV10-3, with TRBD2 matching 11 bases. This CDR3 has 15 residues. V lost 3 bases, J lost 7 bases, and 7 bases stayed unmatched. CDR1 and CDR2 from the germline V gene are ENHRY and SYGVKD. CDR3 amino acids: CAISDSGGARVTQYF. The CDR3 bases that were read are TGTGCCATCAGTGATAGCGGGGGGGCCCGGGTGACC.

In regard to this clone: Germline and junction disagree at one end, which may indicate a read error. The DNA read from the CDR3 is TGTGCTAGCAGCTTAGGGACTAGCGGGTATGAC. Translating gives CASSLGTSGYD. The CDR3 reads in full as CASSLGTSGYDYTF. The J gene is TRBJ1-2, the V gene TRBV7-7, with D tentatively TRBD1 (5 bases). The CDR3 is cut off 3 residues early in the read; its end comes from the germline J gene. Germline assignment: CDR1 SSHAT and CDR2 FNYEAQ (reference sequence). The CDR3 is 14 amino acids.